The entry below describes one TCR beta chain. The sample belongs to a study of CD8+ T cells in alopecia areata. CDR1 MDHEN and CDR2 SYDVKM come from the germline V gene. This CDR3 has 15 residues. The ends lost 7 bases at V and 5 bases at J; junction bases unmatched: 9. cDNA prepared by RNA extraction and subsequent reverse transcription served as the template for sequencing. Sequencing was performed with immunoSEQ multiplex PCR; in TCRdb, only in-frame clones are kept and a portion is missing. The sample contains 95,000 to 110,000 clones, 55% of which appear only once. This sequence joins TRBV28 and TRBJ2-3, with 10 bases that match TRBD1. The receptor comes from a human donor in good health. Specimen: CD4+ T cells sorted from blood. The CDR3 loop reads CASISRDRGRDTQYF. Written as DNA, the CDR3 is TGTGCCAGCATATCCCGGGACAGGGGTAGAGATACGCAGTATTTT.